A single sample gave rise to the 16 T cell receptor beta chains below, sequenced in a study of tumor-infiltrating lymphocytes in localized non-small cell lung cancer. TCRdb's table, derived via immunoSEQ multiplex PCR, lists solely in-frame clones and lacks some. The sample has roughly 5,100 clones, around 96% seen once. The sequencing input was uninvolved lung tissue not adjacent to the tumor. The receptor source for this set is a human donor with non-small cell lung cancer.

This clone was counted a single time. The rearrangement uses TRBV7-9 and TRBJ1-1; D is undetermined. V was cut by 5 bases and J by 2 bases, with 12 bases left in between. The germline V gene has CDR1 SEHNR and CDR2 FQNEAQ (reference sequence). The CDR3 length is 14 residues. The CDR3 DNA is TGTGCCAGCAGCCGCACAGCGTTCAACACTGAAGCTTTCTTT. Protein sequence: CASSRTAFNTEAFF.

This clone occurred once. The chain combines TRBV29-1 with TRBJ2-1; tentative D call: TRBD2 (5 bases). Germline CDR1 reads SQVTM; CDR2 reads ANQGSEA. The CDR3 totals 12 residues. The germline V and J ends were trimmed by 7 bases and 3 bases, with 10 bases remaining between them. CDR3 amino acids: CSGNRDYNEQFF. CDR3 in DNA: TGCAGCGGGAACCGGGACTACAATGAGCAGTTCTTC.

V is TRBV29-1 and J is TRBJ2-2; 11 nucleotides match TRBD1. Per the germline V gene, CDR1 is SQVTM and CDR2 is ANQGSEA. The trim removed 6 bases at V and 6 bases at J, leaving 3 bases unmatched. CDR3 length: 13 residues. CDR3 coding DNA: TGCAGCGTCCGGACAGGGGGCTCCGGGGAGCTGTTTTTT. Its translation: CSVRTGGSGELFF.

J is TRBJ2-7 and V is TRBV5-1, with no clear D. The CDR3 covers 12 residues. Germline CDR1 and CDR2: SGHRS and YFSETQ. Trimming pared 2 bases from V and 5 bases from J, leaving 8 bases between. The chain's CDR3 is CASSLVGDEQYF. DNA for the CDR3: TGCGCCAGCAGCTTAGTCGGAGACGAGCAGTACTTC.

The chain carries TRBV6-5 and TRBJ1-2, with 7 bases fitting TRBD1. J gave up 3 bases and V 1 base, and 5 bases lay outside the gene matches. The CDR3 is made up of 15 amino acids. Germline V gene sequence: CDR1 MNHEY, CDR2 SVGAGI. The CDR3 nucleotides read TGTGCCAGCAGTTACTACCGAGGGACAGACTATGGCTACACCTTC. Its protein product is CASSYYRGTDYGYTF.

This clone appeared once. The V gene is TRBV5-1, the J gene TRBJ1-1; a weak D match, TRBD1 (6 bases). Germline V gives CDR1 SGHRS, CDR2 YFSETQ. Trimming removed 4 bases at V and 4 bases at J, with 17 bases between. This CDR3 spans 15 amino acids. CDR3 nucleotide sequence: TGCGCCAGCAGCCCGGGGGCTGGGGGGGGCACTGAAGCTTTCTTT. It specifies CASSPGAGGGTEAFF. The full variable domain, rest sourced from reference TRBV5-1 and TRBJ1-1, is KAGVTQTPRYLIKTRGQQVTLSCSPISGHRSVSWYQQTPGQGLQFLFEYFSETQRNKGNFPGRFSGRQFSNSRSEMNVSTLELGDSALYLCASSPGAGGGTEAFFGQGTRLTVV.

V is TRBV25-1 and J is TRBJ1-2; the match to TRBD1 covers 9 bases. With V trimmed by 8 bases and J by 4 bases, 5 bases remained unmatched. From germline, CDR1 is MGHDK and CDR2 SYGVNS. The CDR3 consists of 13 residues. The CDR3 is CASGQGLGYGYTF. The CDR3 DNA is TGTGCCAGCGGACAGGGGCTTGGCTATGGCTACACCTTC.

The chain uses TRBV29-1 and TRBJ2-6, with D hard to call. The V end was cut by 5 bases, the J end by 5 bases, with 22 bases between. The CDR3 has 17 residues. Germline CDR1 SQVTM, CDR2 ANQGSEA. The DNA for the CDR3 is TGCAGCGTTAAGCCAGAAAGCATACAAAGTCGGGCCAACGTCCTGACTTTC. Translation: CSVKPESIQSRANVLTF.

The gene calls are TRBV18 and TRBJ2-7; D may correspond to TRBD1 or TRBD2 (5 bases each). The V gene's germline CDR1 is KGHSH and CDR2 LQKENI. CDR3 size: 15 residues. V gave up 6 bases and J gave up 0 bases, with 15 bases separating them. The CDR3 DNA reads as TGTGCCAGCTCGGGGACGGCAGGGAGCTCCTACGAGCAGTACTTC. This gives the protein CASSGTAGSSYEQYF.

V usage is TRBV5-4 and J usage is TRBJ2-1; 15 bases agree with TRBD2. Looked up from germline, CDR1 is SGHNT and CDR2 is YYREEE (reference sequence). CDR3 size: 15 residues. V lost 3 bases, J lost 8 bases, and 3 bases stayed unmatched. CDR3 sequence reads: CASSSGLAGGDEQFF. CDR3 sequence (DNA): TGTGCCAGCAGCTCGGGACTAGCGGGAGGAGATGAGCAGTTCTTC.

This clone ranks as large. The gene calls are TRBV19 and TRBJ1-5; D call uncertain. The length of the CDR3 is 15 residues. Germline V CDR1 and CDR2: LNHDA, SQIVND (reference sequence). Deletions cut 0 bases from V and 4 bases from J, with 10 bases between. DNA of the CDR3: TGTGCCAGTAGTATAGAGGGGAACGGGAATCAGCCCCAGCATTTT. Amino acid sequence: CASSIEGNGNQPQHF.

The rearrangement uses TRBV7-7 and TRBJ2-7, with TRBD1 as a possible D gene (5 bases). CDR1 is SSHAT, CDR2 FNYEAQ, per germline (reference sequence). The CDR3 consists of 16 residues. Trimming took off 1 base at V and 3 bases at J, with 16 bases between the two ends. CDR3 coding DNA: TGTGCCAGCAGCTTAGTGTCCCAGCAGGGAAACTACGAGCAGTACTTC. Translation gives CASSLVSQQGNYEQYF.

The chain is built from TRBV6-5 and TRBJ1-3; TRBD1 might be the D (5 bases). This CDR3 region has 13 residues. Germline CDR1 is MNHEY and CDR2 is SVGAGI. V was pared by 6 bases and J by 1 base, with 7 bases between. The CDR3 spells CASSQGSGNTIYF. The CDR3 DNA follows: TGTGCCAGCAGCCAGGGATCTGGAAACACCATATATTTT.

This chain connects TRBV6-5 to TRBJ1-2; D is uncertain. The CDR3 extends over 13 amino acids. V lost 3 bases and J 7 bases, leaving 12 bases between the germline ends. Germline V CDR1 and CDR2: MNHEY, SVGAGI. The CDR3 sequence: CASSYDPRGGYTF. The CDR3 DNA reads TGTGCCAGCAGTTATGATCCTCGTGGTGGCTACACCTTC.

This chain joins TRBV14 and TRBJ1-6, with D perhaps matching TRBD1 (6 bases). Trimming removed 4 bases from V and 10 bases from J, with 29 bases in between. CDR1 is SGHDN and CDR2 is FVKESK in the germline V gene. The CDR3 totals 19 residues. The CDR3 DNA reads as TGTGCCAGCAGCCTCTCACCTGTGCAAGGGGGGGTGAGGAAGTCACCCCTCCACTTT. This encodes CASSLSPVQGGVRKSPLHF.

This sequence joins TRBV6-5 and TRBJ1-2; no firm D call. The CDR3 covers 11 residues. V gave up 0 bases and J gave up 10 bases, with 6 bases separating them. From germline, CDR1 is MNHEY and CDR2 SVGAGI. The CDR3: CASSYSGNYTF. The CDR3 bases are TGTGCCAGCAGTTACTCAGGGAACTACACCTTC.